This T cell receptor (beta chain) came from a study of blood T cell repertoires in COVID-19. Whole-study context: Sites across the United States, Italy and Spain contributed samples from acute and convalescent COVID-19. In each case, the material was cDNA or gDNA derived from T cells, B-cell-depleted T cells, or PBMCs.

Trimming removed 1 base at V and 3 bases at J, with 9 bases between. The CDR3 runs to 14 residues. The germline CDR1 and CDR2 sequences are LNHNV and YYDKDF (reference sequence). Study processing details: The assay estimated nucleated cells by amplifying reference gene primers. Measured with immunoSEQ multiplex PCR; TCRdb has only the in-frame clones, and not every one. The V and J calls and clone size come from that table; D and trimming were worked out from the DNA. The table has about 42,000 clones, about nine tenths seen once. The clonotype originates from a human donor in a cohort sampled during active COVID-19. Sequencing was done on a sample of peripheral blood. The chain carries TRBV15 and TRBJ1-2; D uncertain. The CDR3 nucleotides read TGTGCCACCAGCAGAGCACGGTCCGACTATGGCTACACCTTC. The encoded protein is CATSRARSDYGYTF.